A single sample is the source of the 16 T cell receptor beta chains below, sequenced in a study of T-cell reconstitution after alpha-beta-depleted transplantation in children. Preparation of the TCRbeta library used unique molecular identifiers. From the PCR reads, TCRdb called clonotypes with MiXCR, one entry per CDR3 protein. The repertoire consists of about 270,000 distinct CDR3 sequences, with 9.9% occurring once and the leading ten covering roughly a tenth. Material: PBMCs from the stem cell graft donor, obtained from the stem cell graft. These receptors came from a human donor who donated a stem cell graft to a child with SCID.

Only a few counts were recorded for this clonotype. The rearrangement uses TRBV20-1 and TRBJ2-3; D unresolved. CDR1 DFQATT and CDR2 SNEGSKA come from the germline V gene (reference sequence). V dropped 8 bases and J dropped 3 bases, with 9 bases sitting between them. The CDR3 sequence is 11 residues long. Here the CDR3 reads CSSLNTDTQYF. CDR3 sequence (DNA): TGCAGTTCCCTCAATACAGATACGCAGTATTTT.

This clonotype was detected only a few times. The genes are TRBV20-1 and TRBJ2-7; the D gene is possibly TRBD1 (5 bases). Deletions cut 3 bases from V and 4 bases from J, with 16 bases between. In germline, CDR1 is DFQATT, CDR2 SNEGSKA (reference sequence). This CDR3 is built from 14 residues. Here the CDR3 reads CSARTSSTGYEQYF. The CDR3 DNA follows: TGCAGTGCTAGGACCTCCTCCACAGGTTACGAGCAGTACTTC.

The chain uses TRBV12-3 or TRBV12-4 and TRBJ2-1, with TRBD2 identical over 9 bases. The CDR3 has 17 amino acids. The J segment lost 4 bases and the V segment lost 0 bases, leaving 7 bases of the junction unmatched. DNA for the CDR3: TGTGCCAGCAGTTTAGCGCTTAGGAGCGGGGGGTACAATGAGCAGTTCTTC. Its protein is CASSLALRSGGYNEQFF.

This clonotype was counted between two and nine times. The chain links TRBV7-9 to TRBJ2-1; D gene uncertain. This CDR3 comprises 12 residues. Per germline, CDR1 SEHNR and CDR2 FQNEAQ (reference sequence). Deletions cut 5 bases from V and 8 bases from J, with 10 bases between. CDR3 sequence: CASSPTAYEQFF. The CDR3 DNA reads as TGTGCCAGCAGCCCCACAGCGTATGAGCAGTTCTTC.

This clonotype has more than one count but fewer than ten. The CDR3 spells CASSLADLEGLAVYNEQFF. CDR3 DNA sequence: TGTGCCAGCAGCTTAGCGGACTTAGAGGGACTAGCGGTTTACAATGAGCAGTTCTTC. The V gene is TRBV11-1, the J gene TRBJ2-1, with 11 bases that match TRBD2. V dropped 0 bases and J dropped 4; count of bases not matched to a gene: 11. Looked up from germline, CDR1 is SGHAT and CDR2 is FQDESV (reference sequence). The CDR3 consists of 19 residues.

This clonotype has just a few counts. This sequence joins TRBV5-1 and TRBJ1-1; 7 bases match TRBD1. Germline-derived CDR1 and CDR2 are SGHRS and YFSETQ. This CDR3 contains 15 residues. V lost 0 bases, J lost 0 bases, and 2 bases stayed unmatched. CDR3 sequence: CASSLVTGVNTEAFF. The CDR3 DNA is TGCGCCAGCAGCTTGGTCACAGGGGTGAACACTGAAGCTTTCTTT.

The chain couples TRBV2 to TRBJ1-1, with unresolved D. Germline V CDR1 and CDR2: SNHLY, FYNNEI. The CDR3 extends over 15 amino acids. Trimming stripped 2 bases from V and 0 bases from J, with 10 bases between. The chain's CDR3 is CASSESGQMNTEAFF. The CDR3 DNA follows: TGTGCCAGCAGTGAATCTGGCCAGATGAACACTGAAGCTTTCTTT.

The gene calls are TRBV29-1 and TRBJ2-3, with D perhaps TRBD1 or TRBD2 (6 bases each). The germline V and J ends were trimmed by 4 bases and 4 bases, with 15 bases remaining between them. The CDR3 extends over 14 amino acids. The germline V gene has CDR1 SQVTM and CDR2 ANQGSEA. In DNA, the CDR3 is TGCAGCGTTGGGAGGGGGACCGGGCCAGATACGCAGTATTTT. The encoded protein is CSVGRGTGPDTQYF.

Ten or more counts support this clonotype. The CDR3 nucleotides are TGTGCCAGCAGAAAAACGGATCAGCAAACCGGGGAGCTGTTTTTT. Translation: CASRKTDQQTGELFF. V and J are TRBV2 and TRBJ2-2; the D is unclear. V lost 6 bases and J 5 bases, leaving 16 bases between the germline ends. The CDR3 loop spans 15 amino acids. Germline lookup yields CDR1 SNHLY and CDR2 FYNNEI.

The table lists this clonotype with a few counts. The rearrangement joins TRBV12-5 to TRBJ2-2, with a possible D match to TRBD2 (5 bases). There are 13 residues in the CDR3. Germline V lookup: CDR1 LGHNT, CDR2 FRNRAP. Trimming removed 6 bases at V and 6 bases at J, with 11 bases between. The CDR3: CASGQEEAGELFF. In DNA, the CDR3 is TGTGCTAGTGGCCAGGAGGAGGCCGGGGAGCTGTTTTTT.

The gene calls are TRBV9 and TRBJ2-3; either TRBD1 or TRBD2 may fit D (5 bases each). CDR3 size: 16 residues. The germline V gene has CDR1 SGDLS and CDR2 YYNGEE. V shed 4 bases and J shed 2 bases, with 17 bases lying between them. CDR3 sequence (DNA): TGTGCCAGCAGCCTTTCTACCGGGACCCCCACAGATACGCAGTATTTT. It codes for CASSLSTGTPTDTQYF.

The V gene is TRBV7-9, the J gene TRBJ2-7; TRBD1 matches at 8 bases. The CDR3 extends over 15 amino acids. V lost 3 bases to trimming and J lost 3 bases; unmatched junction nucleotides: 7. From germline, CDR1 is SEHNR and CDR2 FQNEAQ (reference sequence). CDR3 nucleotide sequence: TGTGCCAGCAGCTTTCCGGAGGACAGGGACTACGAGCAGTACTTC. This sequence encodes CASSFPEDRDYEQYF.

Regarding this clonotype: One junction end disagrees with the germline gene, perhaps due to a read error. The rearrangement uses TRBV11-2 and TRBJ2-7; D possibly matches TRBD1 or TRBD2 (5 bases each). Germline V CDR1 and CDR2: SGHAT, FQNNGV. The CDR3 has 13 amino acids. CDR3: CASSSGTYAEENF. CDR3 bases: TGTGCCAGCAGCTCCGGGACCTATGCAGAGGAAAACTTC.

This clonotype turned up a few times. The rearrangement links TRBV10-2 to TRBJ2-6; unclear D gene. The germline V gene has CDR1 WSHSY and CDR2 SAAADI. CDR3 length: 16 amino acids. The germline V and J ends were trimmed by 2 bases and 1 base, with 9 bases remaining between them. The CDR3 DNA sequence: TGCGCCAGCAGTGAGGTCGAACTATCTGGGGCCAACGTCCTGACTTTC. As protein: CASSEVELSGANVLTF.

This clonotype was seen only a few times. The rearrangement joins TRBV4-1 to TRBJ2-7; D gene unclear. The length of the CDR3 is 16 residues. With 0 bases removed from V and 3 bases from J, the gap between germline ends came to 15 bases. Per germline, CDR1 MGHRA and CDR2 YSYEKL. This chain's CDR3 is CASSQDFGSQLYEQYF. Here the CDR3 DNA reads TGCGCCAGCAGCCAAGATTTCGGCTCTCAGCTCTACGAGCAGTACTTC.

The sample holds a few counts of this clonotype. This CDR3 is CATTGLAGSSEQFF. The DNA for the CDR3 is TGTGCCACTACGGGACTAGCGGGATCAAGTGAGCAGTTCTTC. The chain combines TRBV10-3 with TRBJ2-1; 13 nucleotides align to TRBD2. This CDR3 has 14 amino acids. With 10 bases clipped from V and 9 bases from J, the junction kept 9 bases outside the gene matches. Germline values: CDR1 ENHRY, CDR2 SYGVKD.